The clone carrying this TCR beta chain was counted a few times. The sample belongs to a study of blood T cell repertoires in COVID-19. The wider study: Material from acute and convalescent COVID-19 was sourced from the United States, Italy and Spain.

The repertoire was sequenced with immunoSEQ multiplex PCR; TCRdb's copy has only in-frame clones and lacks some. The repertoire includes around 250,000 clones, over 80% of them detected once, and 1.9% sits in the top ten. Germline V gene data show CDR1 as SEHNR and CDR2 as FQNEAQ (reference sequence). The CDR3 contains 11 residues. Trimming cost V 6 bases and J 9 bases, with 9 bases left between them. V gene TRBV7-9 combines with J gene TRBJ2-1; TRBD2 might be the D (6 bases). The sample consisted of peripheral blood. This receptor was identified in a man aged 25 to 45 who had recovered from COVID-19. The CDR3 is CASRQAGEQFF. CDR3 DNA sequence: TGTGCCAGCAGACAAGCGGGTGAGCAGTTCTTC.